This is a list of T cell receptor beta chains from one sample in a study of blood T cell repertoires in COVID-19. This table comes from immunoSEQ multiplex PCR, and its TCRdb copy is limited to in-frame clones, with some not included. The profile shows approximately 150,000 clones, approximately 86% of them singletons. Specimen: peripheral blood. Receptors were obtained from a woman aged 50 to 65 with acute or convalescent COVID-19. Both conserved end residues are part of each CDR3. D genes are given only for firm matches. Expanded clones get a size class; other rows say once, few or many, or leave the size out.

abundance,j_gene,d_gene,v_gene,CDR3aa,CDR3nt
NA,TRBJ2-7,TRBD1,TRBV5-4,CASSQDRGNYEQYF,TGTGCCAGCAGCCAGGACAGGGGAAATTACGAGCAGTACTTC
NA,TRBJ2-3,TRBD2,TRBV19,CASSIGGGGRTDTQYF,TGTGCCAGTAGTATAGGGGGCGGGGGACGCACAGATACGCAGTATTTT
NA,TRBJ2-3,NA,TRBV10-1,CASRGSRDTDTQYF,TGCGCCAGCAGAGGATCCAGGGATACAGATACGCAGTATTTT
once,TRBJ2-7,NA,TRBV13,CASSPWGVSYEQYF,TGTGCCAGCAGCCCATGGGGGGTATCGTACGAGCAGTACTTC
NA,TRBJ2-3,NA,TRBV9,CASSDPGYTDTQYF,TGTGCCAGCAGCGACCCGGGTTACACAGATACGCAGTATTTT
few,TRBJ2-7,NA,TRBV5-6,CASSLVPRSSYEQYF,TGTGCCAGCAGCTTGGTGCCGCGGAGCTCCTACGAGCAGTACTTC
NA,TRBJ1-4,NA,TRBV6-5,CASSTLVGEKLFF,TGTGCCAGCAGTACCCTGGTCGGTGAAAAACTGTTTTTT
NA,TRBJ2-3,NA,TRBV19,CASSRAARTSTDTQYF,TGTGCCAGTAGTAGGGCAGCCCGCACTAGCACAGATACGCAGTATTTT
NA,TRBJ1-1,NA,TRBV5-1,CASSWAGALNTEAFF,TGCGCCAGCAGCTGGGCGGGGGCCCTGAACACTGAAGCTTTCTTT
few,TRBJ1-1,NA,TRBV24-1,CATMSTGSVGEAFF,TGTGCCACCATGTCTACAGGGTCGGTGGGTGAAGCTTTCTTT
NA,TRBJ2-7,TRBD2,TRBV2,CASRGLAGGYSYEQYF,TGTGCCAGCAGGGGACTAGCGGGAGGTTACTCCTACGAGCAGTACTTC
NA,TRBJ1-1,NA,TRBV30,CAWSVQVNTEAFF,TGTGCCTGGAGTGTACAGGTGAACACTGAAGCTTTCTTT
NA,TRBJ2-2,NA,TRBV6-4,CASSLGDSLGMDTGELFF,TGTGCCAGCAGCCTTGGCGACAGCCTGGGTATGGACACCGGGGAGCTGTTTTTT
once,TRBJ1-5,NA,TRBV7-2,CASSMGSDRTHQPQHF,TGTGCCAGCAGCATGGGCAGTGACAGGACCCATCAGCCCCAGCATTTT
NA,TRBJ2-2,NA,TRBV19,CASSIWDTNTGELFF,TGTGCCAGTAGTATATGGGACACGAACACCGGGGAGCTGTTTTTT
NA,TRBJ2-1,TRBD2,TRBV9,CASSVGGGAGNEQFF,TGTGCCAGCAGCGTCGGCGGGGGGGCTGGCAATGAGCAGTTCTTC
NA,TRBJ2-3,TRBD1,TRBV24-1,CATSDPGQGRTDTQYF,TGTGCCACCAGTGACCCGGGACAGGGGCGCACAGATACGCAGTATTTT
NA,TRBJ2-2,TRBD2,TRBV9,CASSVELAGGSNTGELFF,TGTGCCAGCAGCGTAGAACTAGCGGGGGGCTCGAACACCGGGGAGCTGTTTTTT
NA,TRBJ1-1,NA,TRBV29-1,CSVASTIFTEAFF,TGCAGCGTTGCCTCAACTATTTTCACTGAAGCTTTCTTT
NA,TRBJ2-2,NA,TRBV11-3,CASSKREELFF,TGTGCCAGCAGTAAACGAGAAGAGCTGTTTTTT
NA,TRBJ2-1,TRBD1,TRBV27,CASGLPGQGFHEQFF,TGTGCCAGCGGACTCCCGGGACAGGGATTCCATGAGCAGTTCTTC
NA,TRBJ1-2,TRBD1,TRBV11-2,CASSPRGVNYGYTF,TGTGCCAGCAGCCCCAGGGGGGTTAACTATGGCTACACCTTC
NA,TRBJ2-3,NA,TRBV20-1,CSASSPGQHTDTQYF,TGCAGTGCTAGTTCTCCGGGACAACACACAGATACGCAGTATTTT
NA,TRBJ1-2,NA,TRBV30,CAWSKAEARYTF,TGTGCCTGGAGTAAGGCGGAGGCCCGCTACACCTTC
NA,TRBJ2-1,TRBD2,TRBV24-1,CATSDLSGSSYNEQFF,TGTGCCACCAGTGATTTAAGCGGGAGCTCCTACAATGAGCAGTTCTTC
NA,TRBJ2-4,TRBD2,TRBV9,CASSLSGVPGIQYF,TGTGCCAGCAGTTTAAGCGGGGTCCCAGGCATTCAGTACTTC
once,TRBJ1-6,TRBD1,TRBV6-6,CASSYGQGNDSPLHF,TGTGCCAGCAGTTACGGACAGGGGAATGATTCACCCCTCCACTTT
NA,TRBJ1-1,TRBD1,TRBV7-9,CASSLASGGYTEAFF,TGTGCCAGCAGCTTAGCGTCAGGGGGGTACACTGAAGCTTTCTTT
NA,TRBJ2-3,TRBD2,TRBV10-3,CATSSGGVDTQYF,TGTGCCACCTCAAGCGGGGGGGTCGATACGCAGTATTTT
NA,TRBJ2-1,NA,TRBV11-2,CASSRLRRQAYNEQFF,TGTGCCAGCAGCCGCCTCCGAAGACAGGCCTACAATGAGCAGTTCTTC
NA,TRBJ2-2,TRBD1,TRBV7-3,CASSPRTGGGTGELFF,TGTGCCAGCAGCCCAAGGACAGGGGGAGGTACCGGGGAGCTGTTTTTT
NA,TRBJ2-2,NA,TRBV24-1,CATSDPSGGSNTGELFF,TGTGCCACCAGTGACCCCTCGGGGGGCTCGAACACCGGGGAGCTGTTTTTT
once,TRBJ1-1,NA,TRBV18,CASSPEADTEAFF,TGTGCCAGCTCACCCGAGGCGGACACTGAAGCTTTCTTT
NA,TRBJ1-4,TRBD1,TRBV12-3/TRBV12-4,CASRQTGDEKLFF,TGTGCCAGCCGTCAGACAGGGGATGAAAAACTGTTTTTT
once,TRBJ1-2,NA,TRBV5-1,CASSLDRGVRNYGYTF,TGCGCCAGCAGCTTGGATCGGGGGGTTCGTAACTATGGCTACACCTTC
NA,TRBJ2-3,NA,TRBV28,CASSLSFPTDTQYF,TGTGCCAGCAGTTTAAGCTTCCCCACAGATACGCAGTATTTT
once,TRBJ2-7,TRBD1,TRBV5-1,CASSLPDRGDDEQYF,TGCGCCAGCAGCTTGCCGGACAGGGGGGATGACGAGCAGTACTTC
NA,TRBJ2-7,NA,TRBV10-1,CASSVPVGASYEQYF,TGCGCCAGCAGTGTCCCCGTGGGGGCGTCCTACGAGCAGTACTTC
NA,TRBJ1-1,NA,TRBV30,CAAQVEADTEAFF,TGTGCCGCCCAAGTCGAGGCGGACACTGAAGCTTTCTTT
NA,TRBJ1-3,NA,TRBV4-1,CASSQTDSSSFSGNTIYF,TGCGCCAGCAGCCAGACCGACAGCAGCTCATTCTCTGGAAACACCATATATTTT
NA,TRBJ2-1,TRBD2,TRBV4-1,CASSPTERGSYNEQFF,TGCGCCAGCAGCCCAACGGAGCGGGGGTCTTACAATGAGCAGTTCTTC
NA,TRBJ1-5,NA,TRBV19,CASSIVGASQPQHF,TGTGCCAGTAGTATAGTAGGGGCAAGTCAGCCCCAGCATTTT
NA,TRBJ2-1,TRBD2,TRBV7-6,CASSLGRRESDNEQFF,TGTGCCAGCAGCTTAGGAAGGCGGGAGTCCGACAATGAGCAGTTCTTC
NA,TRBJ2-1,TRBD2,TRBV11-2,CASSLGSGSSYNEQFF,TGTGCCAGCAGCTTGGGTAGCGGGAGCTCCTACAATGAGCAGTTCTTC
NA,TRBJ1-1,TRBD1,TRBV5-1,CASSLPRQGSHTEAFF,TGCGCCAGCAGCTTGCCGAGACAGGGTTCCCACACTGAAGCTTTCTTT
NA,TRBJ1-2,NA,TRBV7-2,CASSQQGAGGYGYTF,TGTGCCAGCAGTCAACAGGGCGCGGGGGGCTATGGCTACACCTTC
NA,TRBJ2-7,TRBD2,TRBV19,CASSIRSGRAKEQYF,TGTGCCAGTAGTATCCGAAGCGGGAGGGCGAAGGAGCAGTACTTC
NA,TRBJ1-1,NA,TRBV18,CASSQSRQTLNTEAFF,TGTGCCAGCTCTCAGTCGAGACAGACCTTGAACACTGAAGCTTTCTTT
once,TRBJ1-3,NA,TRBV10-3,CAIIDSSPLSNSGNTIYF,TGTGCCATCATCGACAGTTCCCCTCTTTCTAACTCTGGAAACACCATATATTTT